This T cell receptor (beta chain) came from a study of blood T cells in healthy people across ages. Deletions cut 2 bases from V and 3 bases from J, with 11 bases between. CDR3 length: 14 amino acids. Germline CDR1 and CDR2: LGHNA and YSLEER. A sample-barcoded 5' primer and a J-beta primer mix were used in a second PCR of about 7 to 11 cycles. TCRdb called the 5' RACE reads again in MiXCR, with one record for every CDR3 protein. Found here are fewer than 2 million distinct CDR3 sequences, approximately 40% of them singletons; the top ten hold around 23%. Sequenced sample: blood. The TCR comes from a human donor in good health. This chain links TRBV4-3 with TRBJ2-7; D remains unclear. The CDR3 region has the DNA TGCGCCAGCAGCCAATCTGCGGTGGTCTACGAGCAGTACTTC. It codes for CASSQSAVVYEQYF.